The 28 T cell receptor beta chains below all came from one sample that was sequenced in a study of OX40 agonist ivuxolimab in advanced cancers. Method: immunoSEQ multiplex PCR; TCRdb's copy keeps in-frame clones and lacks some. The sample holds 55,000 to 90,000 clones, roughly 80% seen once. Here the sequenced sample was CD4+ or CD8+ T cells sorted from blood, taken in a trial of the OX40 agonist ivuxolimab. The receptors originated from an adult with an advanced solid tumor such as melanoma, head and neck, liver or kidney cancer.

The V gene is TRBV6-1, the J gene TRBJ1-6; D may be TRBD1 (5 bases). Trimming took 4 bases from V and 7 from J, leaving 11 bases between them. The CDR3 totals 14 residues. Germline CDR1 MNHNS, CDR2 SASEGT. CDR3 sequence (DNA): TGTGCCAGCAGTGCTGAGACAGTAAATTCACCCCTCCACTTT. Protein: CASSAETVNSPLHF.

The CDR3 region has the DNA TGTGCCAGCACCGCAATGTCGGCCTACGGGGAGCAGTACTTC. This codes for CASTAMSAYGEQYF. The rearrangement uses TRBV7-9 and TRBJ2-7; D is uncertain. The CDR3 is made up of 14 amino acids. V lost 7 bases to trimming and J lost 7 bases, with 20 bases between them. The germline V gene has CDR1 SEHNR and CDR2 FQNEAQ (reference sequence).

The gene calls are TRBV4-1 and TRBJ1-2; possible D gene TRBD1, 5 bases. With 2 bases removed from V and 6 bases from J, the gap between germline ends came to 13 bases. There are 14 residues in the CDR3. Germline loops: CDR1 MGHRA, CDR2 YSYEKL. In nucleotides, the CDR3 is TGCGCCAGCAGCCAAAGGGCAGGGTTGGATGGCTACACCTTC. Translated: CASSQRAGLDGYTF.

The chain uses TRBV6-1 and TRBJ1-2; no clear D gene. The V and J ends lost 6 bases and 1 base respectively, with 9 bases between them. The CDR3 is made up of 13 amino acids. Germline lookup yields CDR1 MNHNS and CDR2 SASEGT. The CDR3 nucleotides read TGTGCCAGCAGGTCGAAGGATAACTATGGCTACACCTTC. Amino acids: CASRSKDNYGYTF.

This clone occurred once. The CDR3 protein is CASSEGRYGYTF. The CDR3, as DNA: TGTGCCAGCAGCGAAGGACGCTATGGCTACACCTTC. The chain is built from TRBV7-2 and TRBJ1-2; D remains ambiguous. CDR1 SGHTA and CDR2 FQGNSA come from the germline V gene. The CDR3 sequence is 12 residues long. The germline V and J ends were trimmed by 5 bases and 4 bases, with 8 bases remaining between them.

The CDR3 coding sequence is TGTGCCAGCAGCTTAGTAGGAGGCGAGGACAGGAACACCTTC. This sequence encodes CASSLVGGEDRNTF. The chain combines TRBV7-2 with TRBJ1-2, with 7 bases aligning to TRBD1. V gave up 1 base and J gave up 12 bases; unmatched junction bases: 11. The V gene's germline CDR1 is SGHTA and CDR2 FQGNSA. This CDR3 contains 14 residues. Together with reference TRBV7-2 and TRBJ1-2, the CDR3 gives the full variable domain: GAGVSQSPSNKVTEKGKDVELRCDPISGHTALYWYRQSLGQGLEFLIYFQGNSAPDKSGLPSDRFSAERTGGSVSTLTIQRTQQEDSAVYLCASSLVGGEDRNTFGSGTRLTVV.

The chain couples TRBV5-1 to TRBJ2-7, with 10 bases identical to TRBD1. The CDR3 is 17 residues long. Germline V gene sequence: CDR1 SGHRS, CDR2 YFSETQ. Trimming at V came to 1 base and at J to 3 bases, leaving 10 bases not matched to a gene. The CDR3 sequence: CASSLTPRGTGVYEQYF. CDR3 coding DNA: TGCGCCAGCAGCTTGACACCTCGCGGGACAGGGGTCTACGAGCAGTACTTC.

This clone came up many times. The chain uses TRBV5-4 and TRBJ1-1, with D unresolved. Germline V gene sequence: CDR1 SGHNT, CDR2 YYREEE (reference sequence). The CDR3 consists of 13 residues. Trimming removed 1 base from V and 5 bases from J, with 9 bases in between. The CDR3 coding sequence is TGTGCCAGCAGCTTGCCGGGTGCGACTGAAGCTTTCTTT. Its protein product is CASSLPGATEAFF.

This rearrangement joins TRBV11-2 to TRBJ1-5; 8 nucleotides match TRBD1. Germline CDR1 SGHAT, CDR2 FQNNGV. Losses at the gene ends were 1 base for V and 5 bases for J; bases not matched to a gene: 4. This CDR3 region has 15 residues. DNA of the CDR3: TGTGCCAGCAGCTTAGCAGGGGGCGCCTATCAGCCCCAGCATTTT. It specifies CASSLAGGAYQPQHF.

Details on this clone: Other DNA sequences within the sample encode an identical CDR3. This chain links TRBV7-2 with TRBJ2-5; 8 nucleotides agree with TRBD2. With 2 bases clipped from V and 1 base from J, the junction kept 3 bases outside the gene matches. CDR1 and CDR2 (germline): SGHTA, FQGNSA. The CDR3 has 15 amino acids. The CDR3 loop reads CASSLSGGPQETQYF. The CDR3 coding sequence is TGTGCCAGCAGCTTATCGGGGGGGCCCCAAGAGACCCAGTACTTC.

The chain has TRBV9 and TRBJ1-3; the D gene is possibly TRBD1 (6 bases). The CDR3 totals 14 residues. V was trimmed by 4 bases and J by 8 bases, leaving 16 bases between them. In germline, CDR1 is SGDLS, CDR2 YYNGEE. CDR3 nucleotides: TGTGCCAGCAGCCAGGGGCCCAAAGGGGACACCATATATTTT. Translating it yields CASSQGPKGDTIYF.

The chain carries TRBV28 and TRBJ2-2, with TRBD1 matching 8 bases. The CDR3 spans 15 residues. Trimming cost V 5 bases and J 1 base; bases outside gene matches: 3. Per germline, CDR1 MDHEN and CDR2 SYDVKM. The CDR3 DNA follows: TGTGCCAGCAGTCCAGGGGGCAAGAACACCGGGGAGCTGTTTTTT. It is translated as CASSPGGKNTGELFF.

This clone appeared a few times. The V gene is TRBV14, the J gene TRBJ2-7, with unresolved D. Germline CDR1 reads SGHDN; CDR2 reads FVKESK. The CDR3 extends over 13 amino acids. V shed 2 bases and J shed 4 bases, with 9 bases lying between them. DNA of the CDR3: TGTGCCAGCAGCCAAATTGTAGGGTACGAGCAGTACTTC. Translation gives CASSQIVGYEQYF.

The rearrangement uses TRBV7-6 and TRBJ2-5; D ambiguous. This CDR3 is 13 amino acids long. Trimming removed 1 base at V and 4 bases at J, with 7 bases between. Germline V gene data show CDR1 as SGHVS and CDR2 as FNYEAQ. The CDR3 sequence: CASSLVQLETQYF. CDR3 DNA sequence: TGTGCCAGCAGCTTAGTCCAGCTAGAGACCCAGTACTTC.

The chain is built from TRBV7-2 and TRBJ2-1; D is possibly TRBD1 or TRBD2 (5 bases each). Germline CDR1 and CDR2: SGHTA and FQGNSA. This CDR3 contains 13 residues. Between the trimmed V and J ends, which lost 7 bases and 6 bases, there was a span of 13 bases. The CDR3 spells CASKDGTTNEQFF. The CDR3 DNA follows: TGTGCCAGCAAAGACGGGACCACCAATGAGCAGTTCTTC.

In this sample, this clone turned up once. CDR3 in DNA: TGTGCCAGCAGTTCGCAGGGGTGGGCAGATACGCAGTATTTT. Protein: CASSSQGWADTQYF. The V call is TRBV6-1, the J call TRBJ2-3; D perhaps matches TRBD1 (6 bases). Germline values: CDR1 MNHNS, CDR2 SASEGT. The germline V and J ends were trimmed by 5 bases and 4 bases, with 13 bases remaining between them. The CDR3 runs 14 residues.

The genes are TRBV18 and TRBJ2-7, with 8 bases fitting TRBD1. J gave up 6 bases and V 0 bases, and 1 base lay outside the gene matches. The germline V gene has CDR1 KGHSH and CDR2 LQKENI. This CDR3 contains 13 residues. The CDR3 is CASSPPDRVEQYF. In DNA form, the CDR3 reads TGTGCCAGCTCACCACCGGACAGGGTCGAGCAGTACTTC.

The rearrangement joins TRBV19 to TRBJ2-7; 9 positions match TRBD1. Trimming at V came to 6 bases and at J to 1 base, leaving 7 bases not matched to a gene. This CDR3 has 15 amino acids. Per the germline V gene, CDR1 is LNHDA and CDR2 is SQIVND (reference sequence). CDR3 in amino acids: CASRPDRGRSYEQYF. The CDR3 region has the DNA TGTGCCAGTAGGCCGGACAGGGGCCGTTCCTACGAGCAGTACTTC.

The chain uses TRBV18 and TRBJ2-7, with TRBD2 as a possible D gene (5 bases). From germline, CDR1 is KGHSH and CDR2 LQKENI. The CDR3 runs to 15 residues. The V and J ends lost 2 bases and 2 bases respectively, with 13 bases between them. CDR3 in amino acids: CASSPKTAETYEQYF. CDR3 sequence (DNA): TGTGCCAGCTCACCAAAAACAGCGGAAACCTACGAGCAGTACTTC.

Remarks on this clone: Other DNA sequences from this sample encode an identical CDR3 as well. The chain links TRBV27 to TRBJ1-4; D unresolved. V lost 0 bases to trimming and J lost 0 bases, with 5 bases between them. Germline assignment: CDR1 MNHEY and CDR2 SMNVEV (reference sequence). The CDR3 has 15 amino acids. CDR3 loop: CASSLSYATNEKLFF. The CDR3, as DNA: TGTGCCAGCAGTTTATCGTATGCAACTAATGAAAAACTGTTTTTT.

V and J are TRBV10-2 and TRBJ1-5; D is unresolved. There are 12 residues in the CDR3. The germline V and J ends were trimmed by 3 bases and 10 bases, with 10 bases remaining between them. CDR1 and CDR2 (germline): WSHSY, SAAADI. In DNA, the CDR3 is TGCGCCAGCAGTGACAGGATTTCACCCCAGCATTTT. Residues: CASSDRISPQHF.

The chain recombines TRBV2 with TRBJ2-7; 9 nucleotides line up with TRBD1. The V and J ends lost 5 bases and 2 bases, in that order; junction bases with no gene match: 7. Germline assignment: CDR1 SNHLY and CDR2 FYNNEI. The CDR3 has 15 amino acids. The CDR3, as DNA: TGTGCCAGCAGTTTTGTACAGGGGGCTCCCTACGAGCAGTACTTC. Its protein is CASSFVQGAPYEQYF.

V usage is TRBV5-1 and J usage is TRBJ2-1; 8 nucleotides line up with TRBD2. V gave up 4 bases and J gave up 10 bases; unmatched junction bases: 7. Germline CDR1 and CDR2: SGHRS and YFSETQ. This CDR3 region has 13 residues. In DNA form, the CDR3 reads TGCGCCAGCAGCCTCGACGCGGGGGGCGAGCAGTTCTTC. Encoded protein: CASSLDAGGEQFF.

The chain employs TRBV4-1 and TRBJ2-5; 9 positions agree with TRBD2. This CDR3 has 19 amino acids. The ends lost 0 bases at V and 3 bases at J; junction bases unmatched: 14. CDR1 and CDR2 from the germline V gene are MGHRA and YSYEKL. The CDR3 loop is CASSQDRGVAAGGEETQYF. The DNA for the CDR3 is TGCGCCAGCAGCCAAGACAGGGGGGTTGCGGCGGGGGGGGAAGAGACCCAGTACTTC.

This clone was detected only once. V and J are TRBV2 and TRBJ1-2; D is perhaps TRBD1 (5 bases). Germline V CDR1 and CDR2: SNHLY, FYNNEI. Trimming pared 3 bases from V and 8 bases from J, leaving 13 bases between. CDR3 length: 13 residues. The CDR3 here is CASSDSRAGGYTF. The CDR3 DNA sequence: TGTGCCAGCAGTGATAGCAGGGCCGGAGGCTACACCTTC.

V usage is TRBV7-8 and J usage is TRBJ1-6; 11 positions agree with TRBD1. The junction had 6 bases not matched to a gene; V was cut back by 10 bases and J by 1 base. The CDR3 runs to 16 residues. The germline V gene has CDR1 SGHVS and CDR2 FQNEAQ. In DNA, the CDR3 is TGTGCCACCTCAGGACAGGGGGCTTCCTATAATTCACCCCTCCACTTT. This translates into CATSGQGASYNSPLHF.

The V and J genes are TRBV7-2 and TRBJ2-5; TRBD1 matches 8 bases. The germline CDR1 and CDR2 sequences are SGHTA and FQGNSA. The CDR3 has 14 residues. The trim removed 2 bases at V and 1 base at J, leaving 0 bases unmatched. The CDR3 loop reads CASSLTGGQETQYF. The CDR3 nucleotides are TGTGCCAGCAGCTTAACAGGGGGCCAAGAGACCCAGTACTTC.

V gene TRBV6-1 combines with J gene TRBJ1-1; the D is unclear. This CDR3 is built from 11 residues. V lost 7 bases and J lost 6, with 9 bases in between. Germline values: CDR1 MNHNS, CDR2 SASEGT. CDR3 protein: CASTGIAEAFF. The CDR3 DNA reads as TGTGCCAGCACCGGGATCGCTGAAGCTTTCTTT.